This T cell receptor beta chain was sequenced for a study of blood T cell repertoires in COVID-19. In the authors' methods: Reference gene primer amplification yielded estimated nucleated cell counts. Assay used: immunoSEQ multiplex PCR; TCRdb lists only in-frame clones, some missing. V and J calls and clone size come straight from that table; D and trimming were deduced from the DNA. The data show about 160,000 clones, approximately 83% seen once. Trimming shortened V by 6 bases and J by 0 bases, and 15 bases separated the two germline ends. This CDR3 contains 16 residues. The V gene's germline CDR1 is SGHTA and CDR2 FQGNSA. This clone was seen a handful of times.

Material: peripheral blood. This TCR was sampled from a woman of 80 years or more with active or convalescent COVID-19. The rearrangement uses TRBV7-2 and TRBJ1-3; a possible D gene is TRBD1 (5 bases). CDR3 amino acids: CASSWNAGFSGNTIYF. The CDR3 region has the DNA TGTGCCAGCAGTTGGAACGCAGGGTTCTCTGGAAACACCATATATTTT.